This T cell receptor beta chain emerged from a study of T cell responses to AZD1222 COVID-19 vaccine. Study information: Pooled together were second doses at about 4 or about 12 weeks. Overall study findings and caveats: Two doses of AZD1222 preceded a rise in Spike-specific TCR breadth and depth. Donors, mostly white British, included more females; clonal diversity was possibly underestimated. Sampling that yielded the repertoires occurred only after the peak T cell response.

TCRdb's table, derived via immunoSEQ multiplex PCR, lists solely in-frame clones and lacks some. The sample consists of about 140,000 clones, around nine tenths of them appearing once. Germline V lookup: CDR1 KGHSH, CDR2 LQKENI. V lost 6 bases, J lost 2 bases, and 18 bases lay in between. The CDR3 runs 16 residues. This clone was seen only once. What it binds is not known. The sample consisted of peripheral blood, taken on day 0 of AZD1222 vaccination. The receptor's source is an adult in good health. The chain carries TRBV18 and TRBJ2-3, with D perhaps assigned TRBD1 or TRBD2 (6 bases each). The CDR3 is CASSQGTGALTDTQYF. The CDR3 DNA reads TGTGCCAGCTCCCAGGGGACGGGGGCCCTCACAGATACGCAGTATTTT.